Each of the 23 T cell receptor beta chains below was sequenced from the same sample in a study of blood T cell repertoires in COVID-19 (dated by TCRdb to 2018 to 2020). The method was the immunoSEQ multiplex PCR assay. TCRdb took this table from immuneACCESS and kept in-frame rearrangements with V and J called. Such tables lack part of the clones; where checked against another copy, unresolved V genes explain under half of the gap, and the rest is unexplained. The sample table contains roughly 230,000 clones; only one count was recorded for approximately 81% of them. The ten largest clones take up around 0.97% of the sample. The sequenced material came from peripheral blood. The receptors shown here come from a man in his forties with acute or convalescent COVID-19.

This clone has just a few counts. The chain employs TRBV27 and TRBJ1-2; 8 nucleotides match TRBD1. The V gene end was trimmed by 5 bases and the J gene end by 6 bases; junction bases not matched to a gene: 8. The CDR3 sequence is 14 residues long. The germline V gene encodes CDR1 MNHEY and CDR2 SMNVEV (reference sequence). CDR3 amino acids: CASSPGGDVNGYTF. DNA for the CDR3: TGTGCCAGCAGTCCAGGGGGCGACGTTAATGGCTACACCTTC.

CDR3 DNA sequence: TGTGCCAGCAGTGAAGGTACAGTCTCTTCGGCTAATGAAAAACTGTTTTTT. Its protein product is CASSEGTVSSANEKLFF. The V and J genes are TRBV6-1 and TRBJ1-4; D is uncertain. The germline CDR1 and CDR2 sequences are MNHNS and SASEGT. The CDR3 is made up of 17 amino acids. V lost 1 base, J lost 3 bases, and 15 bases lay in between.

CDR3 bases: TGTGCCAGCAGCTTGGGCGGGAATTCACCCCTCCACTTT. Translated: CASSLGGNSPLHF. This chain links TRBV5-6 with TRBJ1-6; unclear D gene. Germline V gene lookup returns CDR1 SGHDT and CDR2 YYEEEE. The CDR3 extends over 13 amino acids. The V gene lost 0 bases and the J gene lost 7 bases, with 5 bases spanning the gap.

This sequence joins TRBV5-1 and TRBJ1-2; no clear D. Germline lookup yields CDR1 SGHRS and CDR2 YFSETQ. V lost 0 bases and J 7 bases, leaving 13 bases between the germline ends. The CDR3 sequence is 14 residues long. CDR3 nucleotides: TGCGCCAGCAGCTTGGATCCCCCCCCCAGTGGCTACACCTTC. This sequence encodes CASSLDPPPSGYTF. The full variable domain, rest sourced from reference TRBV5-1 and TRBJ1-2, is KAGVTQTPRYLIKTRGQQVTLSCSPISGHRSVSWYQQTPGQGLQFLFEYFSETQRNKGNFPGRFSGRQFSNSRSEMNVSTLELGDSALYLCASSLDPPPSGYTFGSGTRLTVV.

The V gene is TRBV5-1, the J gene TRBJ2-2; maybe TRBD2 (5 bases). Trimming removed 5 bases from V and 5 bases from J, with 7 bases in between. The CDR3 sequence is 12 residues long. CDR1 is SGHRS and CDR2 is YFSETQ in the germline V gene. The CDR3 loop reads CASSPGTGELFF. CDR3 in DNA: TGCGCCAGCAGTCCGGGGACCGGGGAGCTGTTTTTT.

J is TRBJ2-7 and V is TRBV7-9; tentatively, D is TRBD1 (6 bases). The CDR3 is 15 residues long. In germline, CDR1 is SEHNR, CDR2 FQNEAQ (reference sequence). V lost 9 bases, J lost 0 bases, and 18 bases lay in between. The CDR3 sequence: CASVNNRVLSYEQYF. CDR3 nucleotide sequence: TGTGCCAGTGTCAACAACAGGGTACTCTCCTACGAGCAGTACTTC.

V is TRBV11-2 and J is TRBJ1-1; D is perhaps TRBD1 (5 bases). The length of the CDR3 is 15 residues. The germline V gene encodes CDR1 SGHAT and CDR2 FQNNGV. V was clipped by 4 bases and J by 2 bases, with 14 bases between them. CDR3 protein: CASSSSGFPNTEAFF. In DNA, the CDR3 is TGTGCCAGCAGCTCCTCAGGGTTCCCAAACACTGAAGCTTTCTTT.

The V and J genes are TRBV4-2 and TRBJ1-1, with TRBD1 matching over 7 bases. The germline CDR1 and CDR2 sequences are LGHNA and YNFKEQ. The CDR3 totals 14 residues. Trimming cost V 4 bases and J 1 base; bases outside gene matches: 3. CDR3 DNA sequence: TGTGCCAGCAGCCCGTGGACAGGGAACACTGAAGCTTTCTTT. It codes for CASSPWTGNTEAFF.

The chain links TRBV6-5 to TRBJ2-3; 9 nucleotides match TRBD2. Germline V gene lookup returns CDR1 MNHEY and CDR2 SVGAGI. V lost 5 bases and J lost 5; bases outside the gene matches: 2. The CDR3 runs 13 residues. The CDR3 DNA is TGTGCCAGCAGTAGCGGGGGGCGAGATACGCAGTATTTT. Protein sequence: CASSSGGRDTQYF.

The chain uses TRBV9 and TRBJ2-2, with no clear D. Germline CDR1 SGDLS, CDR2 YYNGEE. V was pared by 2 bases and J by 4 bases, with 3 bases between. CDR3 size: 12 residues. CDR3 DNA: TGTGCCAGCAGCGTCATCACCGGGGAGCTGTTTTTT. It codes for CASSVITGELFF.

The chain couples TRBV5-1 to TRBJ1-6; perhaps TRBD1 as D (6 bases). The germline V gene has CDR1 SGHRS and CDR2 YFSETQ. V was trimmed by 3 bases and J by 7 bases, leaving 11 bases between them. The CDR3 covers 14 residues. Here the CDR3 reads CASSSITGNSPLHF. In DNA form, the CDR3 reads TGCGCCAGCAGCTCCATTACAGGGAATTCACCCCTCCACTTT. Based on the CDR3 plus reference TRBV5-1 and TRBJ1-6, the full variable domain is KAGVTQTPRYLIKTRGQQVTLSCSPISGHRSVSWYQQTPGQGLQFLFEYFSETQRNKGNFPGRFSGRQFSNSRSEMNVSTLELGDSALYLCASSSITGNSPLHFGNGTRLTVT.

V usage is TRBV19 and J usage is TRBJ1-3; D remains unclear. V lost 6 bases, J lost 4 bases, and 19 bases lay in between. CDR3 size: 16 residues. CDR1 and CDR2 (germline): LNHDA, SQIVND (reference sequence). The CDR3 nucleotides read TGTGCCAGTAGCCCTCCGCGATCGCGGCCCGGAAACACCATATATTTT. Its translation is CASSPPRSRPGNTIYF.

The sample holds a few counts of this clone. The V and J genes are TRBV6-6 and TRBJ1-1; tentatively, D is TRBD1 (5 bases). CDR3 length: 15 amino acids. Germline-derived CDR1 and CDR2 are MNHNY and SVGAGI (reference sequence). Trimming pared 0 bases from V and 5 bases from J, leaving 13 bases between. CDR3 bases: TGTGCCAGCAGTTACTCCAGGGTAAGAAGTACTGAAGCTTTCTTT. It translates to CASSYSRVRSTEAFF.

This sequence joins TRBV9 and TRBJ2-5; 10 positions match TRBD1. The CDR3 has 17 residues. With 4 bases clipped from V and 2 bases from J, the junction kept 11 bases outside the gene matches. Germline V gene data show CDR1 as SGDLS and CDR2 as YYNGEE. DNA for the CDR3: TGTGCCAGCAGCTCAGACAGGGGGCGGGGGCCGCAAGAGACCCAGTACTTC. Encoded protein: CASSSDRGRGPQETQYF.

The rearrangement joins TRBV4-2 to TRBJ2-2; 8 bases align to TRBD1. Germline CDR1 LGHNA, CDR2 YNFKEQ. The CDR3 loop spans 15 amino acids. V shed 0 bases and J 4 bases; nucleotides not matched to a gene: 1. The CDR3 coding sequence is TGTGCCAGCAGCCAAGAGACAGGGGCCACCGGGGAGCTGTTTTTT. Protein product: CASSQETGATGELFF.

The chain combines TRBV6-2 or TRBV6-3 with TRBJ1-3; a possible D gene is TRBD1 (5 bases). This CDR3 region has 16 residues. The V gene's germline CDR1 is MNHEY and CDR2 SVGEGT. The germline V and J ends were trimmed by 1 base and 0 bases, with 10 bases remaining between them. As DNA, the CDR3 is TGTGCCAGCAGTTACTTATCCCAGGGCTCTGGAAACACCATATATTTT. It specifies CASSYLSQGSGNTIYF.

The rearrangement links TRBV7-8 to TRBJ2-7; 8 nucleotides agree with TRBD1. Germline CDR1 SGHVS, CDR2 FQNEAQ. V dropped 2 bases and J dropped 7; count of bases not matched to a gene: 4. The CDR3 spans 13 residues. CDR3 sequence: CASSLQGAGEQYF. The CDR3 nucleotides read TGTGCCAGCAGCTTACAGGGGGCAGGGGAGCAGTACTTC.

This sequence joins TRBV5-6 and TRBJ1-2; 8 nucleotides agree with TRBD1. Germline-derived CDR1 and CDR2 are SGHDT and YYEEEE. V was clipped by 4 bases and J by 6 bases; unmatched bases: 14. This CDR3 is 16 amino acids long. The CDR3: CASSPPGTGTRNGYTF. CDR3 coding DNA: TGTGCCAGCAGCCCACCCGGGACAGGCACAAGGAATGGCTACACCTTC.

This rearrangement joins TRBV7-9 to TRBJ2-1; 10 bases fit TRBD1. Germline loops: CDR1 SEHNR, CDR2 FQNEAQ (reference sequence). The CDR3 spans 13 residues. Unmatched junction bases numbered 1, after V lost 3 bases and J lost 8 bases. Written as DNA, the CDR3 is TGTGCCAGCAGCTTGGACAGGGGGGATGAGCAGTTCTTC. It codes for CASSLDRGDEQFF.

The J gene is TRBJ2-2, the V gene TRBV29-1; maybe TRBD1 (6 bases). V was shortened by 2 bases and J by 6 bases, with 7 bases between the two germline ends. The V gene's germline CDR1 is SQVTM and CDR2 ANQGSEA. This CDR3 is 12 amino acids long. This chain's CDR3 is CSVEKGAGELFF. CDR3 bases: TGCAGCGTTGAAAAGGGGGCCGGGGAGCTGTTTTTT.

This sequence joins TRBV7-8 and TRBJ1-1; D not resolved. V was cut by 5 bases and J by 7 bases, with 14 bases left in between. From germline, CDR1 is SGHVS and CDR2 FQNEAQ. The CDR3 sequence is 13 residues long. The CDR3 sequence is CASSPRGYGEAFF. DNA for the CDR3: TGTGCCAGCAGCCCCCGAGGGTACGGTGAAGCTTTCTTT.

The chain recombines TRBV29-1 with TRBJ1-4; D unclear. The V and J ends lost 2 bases and 0 bases respectively, with 4 bases between them. Germline lookup yields CDR1 SQVTM and CDR2 ANQGSEA. This CDR3 region has 13 residues. The CDR3 region is CSVENSTNEKLFF. Written as DNA, the CDR3 is TGCAGCGTTGAAAACTCAACTAATGAAAAACTGTTTTTT.

The chain couples TRBV5-1 to TRBJ2-5; D perhaps matches TRBD2 (6 bases). CDR3 length: 17 amino acids. Germline V lookup: CDR1 SGHRS, CDR2 YFSETQ. Trimming left V 2 bases short and J 5 bases short, with 22 bases between. CDR3 in amino acids: CASSFGSSARAKETQYF. The CDR3, as DNA: TGCGCCAGCAGCTTCGGTTCTAGCGCCCGAGCTAAGGAGACCCAGTACTTC.